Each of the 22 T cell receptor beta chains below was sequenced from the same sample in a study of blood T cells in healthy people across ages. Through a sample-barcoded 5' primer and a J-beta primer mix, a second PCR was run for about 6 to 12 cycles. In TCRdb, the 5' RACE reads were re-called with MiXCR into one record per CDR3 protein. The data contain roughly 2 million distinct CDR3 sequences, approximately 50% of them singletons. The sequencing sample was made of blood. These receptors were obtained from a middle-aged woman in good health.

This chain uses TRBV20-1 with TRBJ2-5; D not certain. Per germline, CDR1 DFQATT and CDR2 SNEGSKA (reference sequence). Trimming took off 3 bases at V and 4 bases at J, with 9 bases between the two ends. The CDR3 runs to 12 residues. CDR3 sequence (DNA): TGCAGTGCTAGTATGGGCCTAGAGACCCAGTACTTC. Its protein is CSASMGLETQYF.

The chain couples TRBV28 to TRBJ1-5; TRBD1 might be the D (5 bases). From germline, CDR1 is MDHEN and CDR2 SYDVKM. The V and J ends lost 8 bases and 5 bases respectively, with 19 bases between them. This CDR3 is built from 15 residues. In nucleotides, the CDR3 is TGTGCCAGCGGCGGGTCAGGGAATGGAGATCAGCCCCAGCATTTT. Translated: CASGGSGNGDQPQHF.

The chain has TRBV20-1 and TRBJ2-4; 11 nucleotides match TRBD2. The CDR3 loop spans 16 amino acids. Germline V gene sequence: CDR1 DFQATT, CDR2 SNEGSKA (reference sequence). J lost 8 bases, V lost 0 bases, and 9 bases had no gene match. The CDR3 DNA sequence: TGCAGTGCTAGAGATTCGGCTAGCGGGGGGTGGGACATTCAGTACTTC. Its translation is CSARDSASGGWDIQYF.

This chain's CDR3 is CASSEVGTAYEQYF. The CDR3, as DNA: TGTGCCAGCAGTGAAGTAGGGACAGCCTACGAGCAGTACTTC. The V call is TRBV2, the J call TRBJ2-7; TRBD1 matches at 7 bases. Germline V gene sequence: CDR1 SNHLY, CDR2 FYNNEI. The CDR3 has 14 amino acids. The V gene end was trimmed by 1 base and the J gene end by 2 bases; junction bases not matched to a gene: 2. Full variable domain (outside the CDR3, taken from reference TRBV2 and TRBJ2-7): EPEVTQTPSHQVTQMGQEVILRCVPISNHLYFYWYRQILGQKVEFLVSFYNNEISEKSEIFDDQFSVERPDGSNFTLKIRSTKLEDSAMYFCASSEVGTAYEQYFGPGTRLTVT.

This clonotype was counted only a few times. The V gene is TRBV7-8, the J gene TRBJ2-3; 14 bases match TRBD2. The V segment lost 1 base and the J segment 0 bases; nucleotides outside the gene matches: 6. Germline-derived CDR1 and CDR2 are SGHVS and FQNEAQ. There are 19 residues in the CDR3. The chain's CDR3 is CASSLGGLAGVFSTDTQYF. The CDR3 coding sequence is TGTGCCAGCAGCTTAGGGGGACTAGCGGGGGTGTTTAGCACAGATACGCAGTATTTT. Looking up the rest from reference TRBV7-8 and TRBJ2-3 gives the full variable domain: GAGVSQSPRYKVAKRGQDVALRCDPISGHVSLFWYQQALGQGPEFLTYFQNEAQLDKSGLPSDRFFAERPEGSVSTLKIQRTQQEDSAVYLCASSLGGLAGVFSTDTQYFGPGTRLTVL.

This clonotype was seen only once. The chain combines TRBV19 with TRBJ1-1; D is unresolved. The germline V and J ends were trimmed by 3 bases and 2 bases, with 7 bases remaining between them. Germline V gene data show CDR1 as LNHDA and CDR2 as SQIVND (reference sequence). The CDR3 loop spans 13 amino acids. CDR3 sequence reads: CASSIGSNTEAFF. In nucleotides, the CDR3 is TGTGCCAGTAGTATCGGCAGTAACACTGAAGCTTTCTTT.

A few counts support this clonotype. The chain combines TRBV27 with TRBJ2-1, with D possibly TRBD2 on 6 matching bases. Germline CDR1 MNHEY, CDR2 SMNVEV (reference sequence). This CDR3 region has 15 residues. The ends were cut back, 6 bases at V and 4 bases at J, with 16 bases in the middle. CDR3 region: CASSSTSILYNEQFF. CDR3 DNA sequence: TGTGCCAGCAGCAGTACTAGCATATTATACAATGAGCAGTTCTTC.

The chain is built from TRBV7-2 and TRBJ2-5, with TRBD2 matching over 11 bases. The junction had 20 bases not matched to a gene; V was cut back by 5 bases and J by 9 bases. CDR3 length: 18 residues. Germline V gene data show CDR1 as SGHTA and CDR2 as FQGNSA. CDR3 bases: TGTGCCAGCAGCACCTCTTCTCTAGCGGGGGGCCCGTTCGCGGCCCAGTACTTC. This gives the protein CASSTSSLAGGPFAAQYF.

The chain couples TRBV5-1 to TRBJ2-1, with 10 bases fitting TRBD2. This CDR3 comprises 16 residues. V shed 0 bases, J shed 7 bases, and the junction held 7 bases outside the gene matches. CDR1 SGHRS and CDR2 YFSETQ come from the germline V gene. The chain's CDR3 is CASSLGALAGFNEQFF. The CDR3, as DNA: TGCGCCAGCAGCTTGGGGGCACTAGCGGGGTTTAATGAGCAGTTCTTC.

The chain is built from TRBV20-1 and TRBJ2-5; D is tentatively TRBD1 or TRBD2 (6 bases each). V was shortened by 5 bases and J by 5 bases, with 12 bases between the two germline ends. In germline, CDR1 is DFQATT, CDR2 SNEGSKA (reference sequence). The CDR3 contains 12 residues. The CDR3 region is CSAPQGRETQYF. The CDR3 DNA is TGCAGTGCTCCTCAGGGGAGGGAGACCCAGTACTTC.

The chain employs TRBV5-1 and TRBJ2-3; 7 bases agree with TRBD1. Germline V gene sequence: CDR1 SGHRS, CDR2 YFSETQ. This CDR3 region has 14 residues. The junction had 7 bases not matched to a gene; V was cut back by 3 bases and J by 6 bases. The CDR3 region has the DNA TGCGCCAGCAGCTCCTTGACAGGGACGGATACGCAGTATTTT. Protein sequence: CASSSLTGTDTQYF.

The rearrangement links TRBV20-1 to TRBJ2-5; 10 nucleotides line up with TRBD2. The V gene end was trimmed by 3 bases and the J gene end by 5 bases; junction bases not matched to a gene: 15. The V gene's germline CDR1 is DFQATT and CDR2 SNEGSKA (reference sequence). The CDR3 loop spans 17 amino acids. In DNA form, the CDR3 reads TGCAGTGCTAGTAAATTCCCGCTAGCGGGGGCCAGTGAGACCCAGTACTTC. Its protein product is CSASKFPLAGASETQYF.

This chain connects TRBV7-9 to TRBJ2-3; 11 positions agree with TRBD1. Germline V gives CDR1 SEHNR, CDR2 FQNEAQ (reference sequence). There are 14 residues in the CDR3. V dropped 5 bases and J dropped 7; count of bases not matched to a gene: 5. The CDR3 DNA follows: TGTGCCAGCAGCCATGGACAGGGGGCAAATACGCAGTATTTT. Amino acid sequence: CASSHGQGANTQYF.

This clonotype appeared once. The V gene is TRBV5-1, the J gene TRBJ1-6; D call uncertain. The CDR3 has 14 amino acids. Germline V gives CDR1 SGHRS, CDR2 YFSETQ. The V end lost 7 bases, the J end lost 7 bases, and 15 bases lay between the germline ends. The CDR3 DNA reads TGCGCCAGCCAGGAAAGGAATATGAATTCACCCCTCCACTTT. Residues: CASQERNMNSPLHF.

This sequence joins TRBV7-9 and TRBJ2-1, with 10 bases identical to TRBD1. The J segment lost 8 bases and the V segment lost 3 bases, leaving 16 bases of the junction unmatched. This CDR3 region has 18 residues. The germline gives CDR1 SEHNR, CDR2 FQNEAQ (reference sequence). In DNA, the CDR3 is TGTGCCAGCAGCTTGGGGACAGGGGTGGCGCGGGGGGCCCATGAGCAGTTCTTC. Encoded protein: CASSLGTGVARGAHEQFF. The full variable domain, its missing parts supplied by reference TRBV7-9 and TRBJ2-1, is DTGVSQNPRHKITKRGQNVTFRCDPISEHNRLYWYRQTLGQGPEFLTYFQNEAQLEKSRLLSDRFSAERPKGSFSTLEIQRTEQGDSAMYLCASSLGTGVARGAHEQFFGPGTRLTVL.

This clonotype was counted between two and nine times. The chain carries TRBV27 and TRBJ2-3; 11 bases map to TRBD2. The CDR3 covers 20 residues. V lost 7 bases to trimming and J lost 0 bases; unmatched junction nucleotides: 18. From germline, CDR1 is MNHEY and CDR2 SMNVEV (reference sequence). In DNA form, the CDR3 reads TGTGCCAGCAACCCGAAGGCACTAGCGGGGGTTCCTTCTAGCACAGATACGCAGTATTTT. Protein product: CASNPKALAGVPSSTDTQYF.

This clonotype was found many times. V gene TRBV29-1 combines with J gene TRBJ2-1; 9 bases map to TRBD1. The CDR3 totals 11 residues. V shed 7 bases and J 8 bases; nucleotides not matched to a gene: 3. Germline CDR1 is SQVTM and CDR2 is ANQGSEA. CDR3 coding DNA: TGCAGCGCGGGACAGGGCGATGAGCAGTTCTTC. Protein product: CSAGQGDEQFF.

The CDR3 sequence: CSARSAGTPSFDEQFF. For the CDR3, the DNA is TGCAGTGCTAGATCCGCCGGGACCCCCTCCTTCGATGAGCAGTTCTTC. J is TRBJ2-1 and V is TRBV20-1; D assignment may be TRBD1 or TRBD2 (5 bases each). In germline, CDR1 is DFQATT, CDR2 SNEGSKA (reference sequence). The CDR3 has 16 residues. V gave up 2 bases and J gave up 8 bases, with 22 bases separating them.

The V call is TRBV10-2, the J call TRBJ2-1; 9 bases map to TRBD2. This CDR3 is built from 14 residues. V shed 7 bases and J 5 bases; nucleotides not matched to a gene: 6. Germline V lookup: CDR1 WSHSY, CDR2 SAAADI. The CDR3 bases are TGCGCCAGCACCAATAGCGGGGGAAACAATGAGCAGTTCTTC. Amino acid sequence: CASTNSGGNNEQFF.

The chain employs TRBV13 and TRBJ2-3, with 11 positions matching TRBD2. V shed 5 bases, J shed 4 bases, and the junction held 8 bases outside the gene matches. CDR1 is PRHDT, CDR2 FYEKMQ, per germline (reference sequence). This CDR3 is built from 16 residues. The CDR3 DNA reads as TGTGCCAGCAGCCCTCGCGGGACTAGCGGTTCAGATACGCAGTATTTT. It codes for CASSPRGTSGSDTQYF.

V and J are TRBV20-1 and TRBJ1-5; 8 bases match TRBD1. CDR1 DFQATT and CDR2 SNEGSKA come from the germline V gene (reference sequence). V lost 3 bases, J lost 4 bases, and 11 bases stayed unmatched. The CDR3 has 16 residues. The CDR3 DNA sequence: TGCAGTGCTAGGTCAACCTCCGGGACAGGAAATCAGCCCCAGCATTTT. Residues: CSARSTSGTGNQPQHF.

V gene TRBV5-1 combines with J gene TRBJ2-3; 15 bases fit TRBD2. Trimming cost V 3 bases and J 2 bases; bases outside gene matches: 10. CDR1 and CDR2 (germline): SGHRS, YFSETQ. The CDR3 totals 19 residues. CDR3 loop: CASSSGLAGGVNNTDTQYF. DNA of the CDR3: TGCGCCAGCAGCTCCGGACTAGCGGGGGGGGTTAACAACACAGATACGCAGTATTTT. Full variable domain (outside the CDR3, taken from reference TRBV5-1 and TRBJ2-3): KAGVTQTPRYLIKTRGQQVTLSCSPISGHRSVSWYQQTPGQGLQFLFEYFSETQRNKGNFPGRFSGRQFSNSRSEMNVSTLELGDSALYLCASSSGLAGGVNNTDTQYFGPGTRLTVL.